These 2 T cell receptor beta chains share one sample of origin, sequenced in a study of cytomegalovirus exposure and HLA in healthy donors. The primer mix had 60 Vbeta and 13 Jbeta primers. Profiled with immunoSEQ multiplex PCR; TCRdb holds only in-frame clones, not every one. The data contain around 200,000 clones, around 83% of them singletons. The specimen was PBMCs. The receptors derive from a woman in her forties or fifties in good health and CMV-seropositive.

This clone was seen only a few times. This sequence joins TRBV5-6 and TRBJ2-7; 8 bases map to TRBD2. J gave up 3 bases and V 3 bases, and 8 bases lay outside the gene matches. Looked up from germline, CDR1 is SGHDT and CDR2 is YYEEEE. This CDR3 has 15 amino acids. DNA of the CDR3: TGTGCCAGCAGCTCACCCGGGAGCGGGGGCTACGAGCAGTACTTC. Its protein is CASSSPGSGGYEQYF.

This clone was seen only once. The rearrangement joins TRBV19 to TRBJ2-3; 9 bases map to TRBD1. Losses at the gene ends were 5 bases for V and 1 base for J; bases not matched to a gene: 4. CDR3 length equals 15 residues. Germline assignment: CDR1 LNHDA and CDR2 SQIVND (reference sequence). The CDR3 DNA sequence: TGTGCCAGTAGTCTCCACAGGGGGCGCACAGATACGCAGTATTTT. Protein product: CASSLHRGRTDTQYF.